These 21 T cell receptor beta chains originate from one sample sequenced in a study of PD-L1 blockade in urothelial cancer. The time point denotes: pretreatment peripheral blood. Sequencing used immunoSEQ multiplex PCR; TCRdb keeps in-frame clones, though not all of them. In the table there are about 72,000 clones, roughly 86% of which are singletons. The sample here was PBMCs, taken around atezolizumab (anti-PD-L1) treatment. These receptors all stem from a man aged 55 to 70 with urothelial cancer.

This chain links TRBV9 with TRBJ2-7, with TRBD1 matching 9 bases. Germline-derived CDR1 and CDR2 are SGDLS and YYNGEE. The CDR3 loop spans 15 amino acids. Trimming cost V 3 bases and J 3 bases; bases outside gene matches: 7. CDR3 coding DNA: TGTGCCAGCAGCGCCGAACCGGGACAGGGCTACGAGCAGTACTTC. This encodes CASSAEPGQGYEQYF.

This clone was counted a single time. The V call is TRBV7-6, the J call TRBJ2-7; 14 bases are shared with TRBD2. In germline, CDR1 is SGHVS, CDR2 FNYEAQ. V gave up 1 base and J gave up 1 base; unmatched junction bases: 3. The CDR3 consists of 17 residues. For the CDR3, the DNA is TGTGCCAGCAGCTTAGATCGGACTAGCGGGGGGTCCTACGAGCAGTACTTC. Translated: CASSLDRTSGGSYEQYF.

The chain employs TRBV6-4 and TRBJ1-2, with D unresolved. Germline V gene sequence: CDR1 MRHNA, CDR2 SNTAGT. This CDR3 region has 15 residues. V was trimmed by 5 bases and J by 0 bases, leaving 13 bases between them. CDR3 sequence (DNA): TGTGCCAGCAGTCCCGGATCGGGAGCTAACTATGGCTACACCTTC. Protein product: CASSPGSGANYGYTF.

V gene TRBV9 combines with J gene TRBJ1-2, with 11 positions matching TRBD1. This CDR3 comprises 15 residues. J gave up 5 bases and V 4 bases, and 7 bases lay outside the gene matches. The V gene's germline CDR1 is SGDLS and CDR2 YYNGEE. CDR3 loop: CASSPHGQGAYGYTF. CDR3 DNA sequence: TGTGCCAGCAGCCCCCACGGACAGGGGGCGTATGGCTACACCTTC.

The CDR3 bases are TGTGCCAGCTCACCCGGCAATGAGCAGTTCTTC. Its translation: CASSPGNEQFF. The rearrangement links TRBV18 to TRBJ2-1, with D uncertain. CDR1 is KGHSH and CDR2 is LQKENI in the germline V gene. The CDR3 sequence is 11 residues long. V lost 3 bases, J lost 6 bases, and 3 bases lay in between.

CDR3 sequence (DNA): TGTGCCAGCAGTAACCGGGACTACGAGCAGTACTTC. This translates into CASSNRDYEQYF. The chain recombines TRBV28 with TRBJ2-7; possibly TRBD2 for D (5 bases). V was pared by 5 bases and J by 3 bases, with 8 bases between. Germline CDR1 reads MDHEN; CDR2 reads SYDVKM. CDR3 length equals 12 residues. Full variable domain (rest looked up from reference TRBV28 and TRBJ2-7): DVKVTQSSRYLVKRTGEKVFLECVQDMDHENMFWYRQDPGLGLRLIYFSYDVKMKEKGDIPEGYSVSREKKERFSLILESASTNQTSMYLCASSNRDYEQYFGPGTRLTVT.

This chain uses TRBV28 with TRBJ2-1, with a tentative D call TRBD1 (5 bases). V lost 2 bases and J 6 bases, leaving 11 bases between the germline ends. This CDR3 is built from 14 residues. Germline assignment: CDR1 MDHEN and CDR2 SYDVKM. This chain's CDR3 is CASSLKGRVNEQFF. Written as DNA, the CDR3 is TGTGCCAGCAGTTTAAAGGGCAGGGTCAATGAGCAGTTCTTC. Based on the CDR3 plus reference TRBV28 and TRBJ2-1, the full variable domain is DVKVTQSSRYLVKRTGEKVFLECVQDMDHENMFWYRQDPGLGLRLIYFSYDVKMKEKGDIPEGYSVSREKKERFSLILESASTNQTSMYLCASSLKGRVNEQFFGPGTRLTVL.

The J gene is TRBJ1-5, the V gene TRBV5-1, with TRBD1 as a possible D gene (6 bases). CDR3 length equals 15 residues. V lost 0 bases and J 6 bases, leaving 13 bases between the germline ends. Germline CDR1 SGHRS, CDR2 YFSETQ. Here the CDR3 DNA reads TGCGCCAGCAGCTTGGCCGGGGGGCGGGCTCAGCCCCAGCATTTT. Translated: CASSLAGGRAQPQHF.

The chain is built from TRBV18 and TRBJ1-1, with no clear D. The V gene lost 0 bases and the J gene lost 3 bases, with 11 bases spanning the gap. CDR3 length: 15 amino acids. Germline V lookup: CDR1 KGHSH, CDR2 LQKENI. The CDR3: CASSPPLGVYTEAFF. CDR3 sequence (DNA): TGTGCCAGCTCACCACCTCTGGGAGTTTACACTGAAGCTTTCTTT.

The rearrangement joins TRBV5-4 to TRBJ1-4; D not certain. Germline values: CDR1 SGHNT, CDR2 YYREEE (reference sequence). The CDR3 runs to 14 residues. V gave up 0 bases and J gave up 7 bases, with 10 bases separating them. DNA of the CDR3: TGTGCCAGCAGCTTGGCCGGAGTAGGTGAAAAACTGTTTTTT. It translates to CASSLAGVGEKLFF. The complete variable domain, with remaining parts taken from reference TRBV5-4 and TRBJ1-4, reads ETGVTQSPTHLIKTRGQQVTLRCSSQSGHNTVSWYQQALGQGPQFIFQYYREEENGRGNFPPRFSGLQFPNYSSELNVNALELDDSALYLCASSLAGVGEKLFFGSGTQLSVL.

By its share, this clone is medium-sized. The chain combines TRBV7-2 with TRBJ1-1; 9 bases line up with TRBD1. This CDR3 contains 15 residues. Germline V CDR1 and CDR2: SGHTA, FQGNSA. V shed 6 bases and J 2 bases; nucleotides not matched to a gene: 7. CDR3 region: CASRDRDRENTEAFF. CDR3 coding DNA: TGTGCCAGCAGGGACCGGGACAGGGAAAACACTGAAGCTTTCTTT.

This clone is a singleton in its sample. This rearrangement joins TRBV30 to TRBJ1-5; no definite D call. The CDR3 consists of 14 residues. Trimming shortened V by 5 bases and J by 0 bases, and 11 bases separated the two germline ends. Germline loops: CDR1 GTSNPN, CDR2 SVGIG (reference sequence). The CDR3 region has the DNA TGTGCCTGGGTAACAGCTAATAGCAATCAGCCCCAGCATTTT. Translated, it gives CAWVTANSNQPQHF.

This clone was observed a handful of times. The chain joins TRBV11-3 to TRBJ2-2, with TRBD2 identical over 14 bases. Germline CDR1 is SGHNT and CDR2 is YENEEA. Germline trimming cut 4 bases from V and 5 bases from J; bases unmatched to any gene: 9. The CDR3 totals 18 residues. CDR3 loop: CASSSPGLAGGRTGELFF. The CDR3 nucleotides read TGTGCCAGCAGCTCCCCCGGACTAGCGGGGGGCCGTACCGGGGAGCTGTTTTTT.

The V call is TRBV7-8, the J call TRBJ1-1; 7 nucleotides match TRBD1. The CDR3 loop spans 13 amino acids. Germline V gene lookup returns CDR1 SGHVS and CDR2 FQNEAQ. With V trimmed by 1 base and J by 10 bases, 6 bases remained unmatched. The CDR3 region is CASSLETGRGAFF. In nucleotides, the CDR3 is TGTGCCAGCAGCTTAGAGACAGGGCGTGGAGCTTTCTTT.

The sample holds a few counts of this clone. The V gene is TRBV27, the J gene TRBJ2-7; perhaps TRBD2 as D (5 bases). V was trimmed by 6 bases and J by 5 bases, leaving 14 bases between them. CDR1 is MNHEY and CDR2 is SMNVEV in the germline V gene (reference sequence). This CDR3 has 13 residues. The CDR3 coding sequence is TGTGCCAGCAGCTGGACCTACGGGAACGAGCAGTACTTC. Residues: CASSWTYGNEQYF.

This clone occurred many times. This chain connects TRBV2 to TRBJ1-5; D is possibly TRBD1 (5 bases). The CDR3 extends over 13 amino acids. Deletions cut 4 bases from V and 6 bases from J, with 10 bases between. Germline CDR1 and CDR2: SNHLY and FYNNEI. For the CDR3, the DNA is TGTGCCAGCAGTGTGGGGCCAGGTCAGCCCCAGCATTTT. This sequence encodes CASSVGPGQPQHF.

The V call is TRBV4-3, the J call TRBJ2-2; 7 nucleotides line up with TRBD2. Germline CDR1 LGHNA, CDR2 YSLEER. The CDR3 has 14 amino acids. With V trimmed by 3 bases and J by 7 bases, 5 bases remained unmatched. The CDR3 loop is CASSHWGGGGELFF. Written as DNA, the CDR3 is TGCGCCAGCAGCCATTGGGGGGGTGGCGGGGAGCTGTTTTTT.

The genes are TRBV5-8 and TRBJ2-4, with 7 bases lining up with TRBD1. Trimming removed 6 bases from V and 3 bases from J; junction bases left unmatched: 9. CDR1 is SGHTS and CDR2 is YDEGEE in the germline V gene. The CDR3 length is 15 residues. CDR3 sequence (DNA): TGTGCCAGCACCCTAAGTGGGACAGTCAAAAACATTCAGTACTTC. It encodes CASTLSGTVKNIQYF.

J is TRBJ2-7 and V is TRBV19; TRBD1 is a possible D gene (5 bases). This CDR3 spans 15 amino acids. From germline, CDR1 is LNHDA and CDR2 SQIVND (reference sequence). Trimming stripped 3 bases from V and 3 bases from J, with 15 bases between. In DNA form, the CDR3 reads TGTGCCAGTAGTATGCGCCAGGGAAGAGTCTACGAGCAGTACTTC. Its protein product is CASSMRQGRVYEQYF.

The genes are TRBV7-8 and TRBJ2-7; 7 bases line up with TRBD1. The CDR3 contains 14 residues. CDR1 is SGHVS and CDR2 is FQNEAQ in the germline V gene. J gave up 0 bases and V 3 bases, and 2 bases lay outside the gene matches. CDR3 DNA: TGTGCCAGCAGCTTCAGGGACAGCTCCTACGAGCAGTACTTC. It specifies CASSFRDSSYEQYF.

The chain uses TRBV30 and TRBJ1-2, with D perhaps TRBD1 (5 bases). V was trimmed by 2 bases and J by 8 bases, leaving 15 bases between them. The germline V gene has CDR1 GTSNPN and CDR2 SVGIG (reference sequence). This CDR3 region has 13 residues. In DNA, the CDR3 is TGTGCCTGGAGTAATACGGCAGGGCAGGGCTACACCTTC. Residues: CAWSNTAGQGYTF.